This TCR beta chain appears in the sequencing data of a study of shared clonotypes between healthy human individuals. Points from the study as a whole: The small donor group covered limited genetic and exposure diversity.

On this clone: The antigen is not known.

Germline CDR1 and CDR2: SGHTA and FQGTGA. The CDR3 has 13 amino acids. V gave up 4 bases and J gave up 6 bases, with 9 bases separating them. Libraries were prepared by immunoSEQ multiplex PCR; TCRdb keeps only in-frame clonotypes and omits some of them. The sample comprises around 500,000 clones, 81% of which are singletons, and 12% rests with the top ten. Sequenced input: PBMCs. The V gene is TRBV7-3, the J gene TRBJ2-2; no definite D call. The sequence was collected from a woman between 40 and 50 years old in good health. Some clones in this sample may be carry-over from other donors' samples. CDR3 sequence (DNA): TGTGCCAGCAGCTCATCCAGGTCCGGGGAGCTGTTTTTT. It is translated as CASSSSRSGELFF.